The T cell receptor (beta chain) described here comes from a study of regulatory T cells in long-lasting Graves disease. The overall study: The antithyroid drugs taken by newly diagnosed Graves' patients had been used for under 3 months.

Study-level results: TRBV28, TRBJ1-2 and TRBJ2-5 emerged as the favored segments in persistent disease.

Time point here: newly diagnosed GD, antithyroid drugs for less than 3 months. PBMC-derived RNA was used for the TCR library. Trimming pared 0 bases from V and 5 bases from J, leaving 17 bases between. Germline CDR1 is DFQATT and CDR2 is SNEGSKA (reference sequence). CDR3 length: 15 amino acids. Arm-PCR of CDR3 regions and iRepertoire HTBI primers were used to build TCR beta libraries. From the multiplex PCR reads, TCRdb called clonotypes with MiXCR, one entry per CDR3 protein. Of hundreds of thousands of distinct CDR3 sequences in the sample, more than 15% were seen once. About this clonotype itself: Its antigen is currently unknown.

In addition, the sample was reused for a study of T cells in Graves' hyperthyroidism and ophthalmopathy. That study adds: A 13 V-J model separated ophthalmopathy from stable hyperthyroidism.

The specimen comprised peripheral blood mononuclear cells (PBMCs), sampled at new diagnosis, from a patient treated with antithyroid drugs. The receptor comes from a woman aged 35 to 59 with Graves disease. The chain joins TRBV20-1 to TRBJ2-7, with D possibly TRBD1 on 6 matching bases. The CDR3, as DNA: TGCAGTGCTAGAGACCTTGCAGGGGATCGCCACGAGCAGTACTTC. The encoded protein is CSARDLAGDRHEQYF.